These T cell receptor beta chains were read from a single sample in a study of blood T cell repertoires in COVID-19. Generated by immunoSEQ multiplex PCR, the TCRdb table keeps only in-frame clones and is missing some. The sample holds about 190,000 clones; approximately 79% are singletons and the top ten take 9.5% to 15%. The sequencing input was peripheral blood. The receptor source for this set is a woman between 45 and 60 years old with acute or convalescent COVID-19. CDR3s include the opening cysteine and the closing phenylalanine or tryptophan. The D gene is left open where the match is weak. Some rows mark clone size as missing; the rest say once, few, many or name a class of expanded clone.

TRBJ2-7,-,-,TRBV6-5,CASRRGAGEQYF,TGTGCCAGCAGGCGAGGGGCGGGGGAGCAGTACTTC
TRBJ2-7,-,-,TRBV21-1,CASSRFPGTGYSYEQYF,TGTGCCAGCAGCAGATTCCCCGGGACAGGGTACTCCTACGAGCAGTACTTC
TRBJ2-1,-,TRBD2,TRBV2,CASSGPGLAGYNEQFF,TGTGCCAGCAGTGGACCGGGACTAGCGGGGTACAATGAGCAGTTCTTC
TRBJ2-7,-,TRBD1,TRBV12-3/TRBV12-4,CASSMTGKGEQYF,TGTGCCAGCAGTATGACAGGGAAAGGGGAGCAGTACTTC
TRBJ1-6,few,TRBD1,TRBV19,CASRGQEYNSPLHF,TGTGCCAGTAGGGGACAGGAGTATAATTCACCCCTCCACTTT
TRBJ2-7,-,-,TRBV30,CAWSTRYEQYF,TGTGCCTGGAGTACCAGGTACGAGCAGTACTTC
TRBJ1-5,-,TRBD1,TRBV6-5,CASKTDRVDNQPQHF,TGTGCCAGCAAGACGGACAGGGTTGACAATCAGCCCCAGCATTTT
TRBJ2-5,-,TRBD1,TRBV7-2,CASSLNRGETQYF,TGTGCCAGCAGCTTGAACAGGGGGGAGACCCAGTACTTC
TRBJ1-5,-,-,TRBV6-1,CASSGPVGRGGQPQHF,TGTGCCAGCAGTGGCCCCGTTGGGAGGGGAGGTCAGCCCCAGCATTTT
TRBJ1-4,-,-,TRBV5-6,CASSLVVGGLNEKLFF,TGTGCCAGCAGCTTGGTTGTGGGAGGTCTTAATGAAAAACTGTTTTTT
TRBJ2-5,-,TRBD2,TRBV7-9,CASSYRLAEETQYF,TGTGCCAGCAGCTATCGACTAGCGGAAGAGACCCAGTACTTC